This passage covers 5 T cell receptor beta chains from one sample sequenced in a study of cytomegalovirus exposure and HLA in healthy donors (dated by TCRdb to the late 2010s). The library was obtained by the immunoSEQ multiplex PCR assay. The multiplex PCR relied on a mix of 60 forward primers for TCR Vbeta segments and 13 reverse primers for TCR Jbeta segments. TCRdb obtained this table from immuneACCESS and retained in-frame rearrangements with V and J assigned. These tables miss some clones; where compared with another copy, unresolved V genes account for less than half of the shortfall, and the remainder is unexplained. Here the sample has over 150,000 clones; approximately 80% occur a single time. The ten largest clonotypes hold around 2.8% of the sample. Sequencing was performed on PBMCs. Every receptor here comes from a woman in her forties in good health and CMV-seropositive.

The rearrangement joins TRBV6-1 to TRBJ2-6; 7 bases align to TRBD1. The length of the CDR3 is 17 residues. Trimming at V came to 4 bases and at J to 2 bases, leaving 8 bases not matched to a gene. Germline assignment: CDR1 MNHNS and CDR2 SASEGT. The CDR3 DNA sequence: TGTGCCAGCAGTGTAACAGGGGCAGGGGCTGGGGCCAACGTCCTGACTTTC. This translates into CASSVTGAGAGANVLTF.

The chain carries TRBV30 and TRBJ1-1; no firm D call. CDR3 length equals 14 residues. The V and J ends lost 8 bases and 1 base respectively, with 17 bases between them. Germline V gene lookup returns CDR1 GTSNPN and CDR2 SVGIG (reference sequence). The DNA for the CDR3 is TGTGCCGCCACAAAGCGCCAGCCGAACACTGAAGCTTTCTTT. This sequence encodes CAATKRQPNTEAFF.

Details on this clone: This sample also contains other DNA sequences that code for the same CDR3. This rearrangement joins TRBV6-5 to TRBJ1-3; no clear D. Germline V gene sequence: CDR1 MNHEY, CDR2 SVGAGI. The V gene lost 0 bases and the J gene lost 0 bases, with 6 bases spanning the gap. The CDR3 length is 15 residues. In nucleotides, the CDR3 is TGTGCCAGCAGTTACTCGGGCAGCTCTGGAAACACCATATATTTT. Its protein product is CASSYSGSSGNTIYF.

The rearrangement links TRBV19 to TRBJ2-5, with a tentative D call TRBD2 (6 bases). Germline CDR1 LNHDA, CDR2 SQIVND (reference sequence). V lost 4 bases and J 4 bases, leaving 10 bases between the germline ends. There are 13 residues in the CDR3. The CDR3: CASSRDGGETQYF. Here the CDR3 DNA reads TGTGCCAGTAGTAGGGACGGGGGAGAGACCCAGTACTTC.

This rearrangement joins TRBV5-4 to TRBJ2-1, with 10 bases matching TRBD2. This CDR3 comprises 15 residues. Per germline, CDR1 SGHNT and CDR2 YYREEE (reference sequence). V trimming: 0 bases; J trimming: 7 bases; junction bases outside the gene matches: 4. CDR3 nucleotides: TGTGCCAGCAGCTTGGTTACTAGCGGGACTAATGAGCAGTTCTTC. The encoded protein is CASSLVTSGTNEQFF.